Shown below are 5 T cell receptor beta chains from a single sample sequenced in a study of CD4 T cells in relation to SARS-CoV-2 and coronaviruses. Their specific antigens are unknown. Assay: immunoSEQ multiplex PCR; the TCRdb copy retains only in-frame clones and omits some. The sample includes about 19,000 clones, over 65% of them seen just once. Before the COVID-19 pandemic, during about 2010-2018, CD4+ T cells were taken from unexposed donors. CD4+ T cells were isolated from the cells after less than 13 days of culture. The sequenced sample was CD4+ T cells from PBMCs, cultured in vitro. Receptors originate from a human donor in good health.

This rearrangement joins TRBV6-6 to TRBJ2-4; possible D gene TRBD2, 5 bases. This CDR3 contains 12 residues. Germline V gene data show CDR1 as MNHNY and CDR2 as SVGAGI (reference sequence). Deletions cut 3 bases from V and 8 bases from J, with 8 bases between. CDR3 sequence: CASSYAADIQYF. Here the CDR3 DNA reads TGTGCCAGCAGTTATGCAGCGGACATTCAGTACTTC.

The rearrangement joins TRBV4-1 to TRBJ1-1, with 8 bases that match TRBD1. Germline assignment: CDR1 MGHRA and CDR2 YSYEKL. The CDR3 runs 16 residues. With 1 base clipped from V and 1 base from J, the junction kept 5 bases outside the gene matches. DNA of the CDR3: TGCGCCAGCAGCCAAGTTGGGACAGGAAAGAACACTGAAGCTTTCTTT. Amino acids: CASSQVGTGKNTEAFF.

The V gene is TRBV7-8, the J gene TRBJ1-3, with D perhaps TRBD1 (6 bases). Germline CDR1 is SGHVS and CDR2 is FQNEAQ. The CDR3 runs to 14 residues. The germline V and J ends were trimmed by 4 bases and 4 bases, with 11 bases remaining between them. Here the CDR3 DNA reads TGTGCCAGCAGCTCAACAGGGAGAGGAAACACCATATATTTT. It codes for CASSSTGRGNTIYF.

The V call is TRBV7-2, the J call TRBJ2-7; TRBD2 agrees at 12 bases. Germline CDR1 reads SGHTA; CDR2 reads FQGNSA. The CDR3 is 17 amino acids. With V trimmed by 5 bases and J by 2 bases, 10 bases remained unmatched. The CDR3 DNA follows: TGTGCCAGCAGCGGATCTAGCGGGAGGGCCAAGACCTACGAGCAGTACTTC. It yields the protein CASSGSSGRAKTYEQYF.

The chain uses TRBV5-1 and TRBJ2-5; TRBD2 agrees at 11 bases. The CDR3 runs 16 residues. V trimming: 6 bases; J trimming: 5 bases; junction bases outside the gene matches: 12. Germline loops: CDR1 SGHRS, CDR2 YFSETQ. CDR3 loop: CASNRLAGGTTETQYF. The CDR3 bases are TGCGCCAGCAACCGCCTAGCGGGGGGAACAACGGAGACCCAGTACTTC.